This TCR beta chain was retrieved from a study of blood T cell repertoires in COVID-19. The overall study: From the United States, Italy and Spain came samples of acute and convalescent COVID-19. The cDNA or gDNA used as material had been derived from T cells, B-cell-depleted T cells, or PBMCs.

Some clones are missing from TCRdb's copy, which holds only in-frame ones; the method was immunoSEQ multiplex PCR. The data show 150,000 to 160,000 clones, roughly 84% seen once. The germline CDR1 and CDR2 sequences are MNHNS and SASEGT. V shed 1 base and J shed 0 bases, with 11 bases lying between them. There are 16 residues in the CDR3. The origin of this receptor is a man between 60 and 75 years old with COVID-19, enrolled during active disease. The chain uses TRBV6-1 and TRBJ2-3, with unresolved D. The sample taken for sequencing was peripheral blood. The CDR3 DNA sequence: TGTGCCAGCAGTGAAGGCAGCCCCGGGAGCACAGATACGCAGTATTTT. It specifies CASSEGSPGSTDTQYF.